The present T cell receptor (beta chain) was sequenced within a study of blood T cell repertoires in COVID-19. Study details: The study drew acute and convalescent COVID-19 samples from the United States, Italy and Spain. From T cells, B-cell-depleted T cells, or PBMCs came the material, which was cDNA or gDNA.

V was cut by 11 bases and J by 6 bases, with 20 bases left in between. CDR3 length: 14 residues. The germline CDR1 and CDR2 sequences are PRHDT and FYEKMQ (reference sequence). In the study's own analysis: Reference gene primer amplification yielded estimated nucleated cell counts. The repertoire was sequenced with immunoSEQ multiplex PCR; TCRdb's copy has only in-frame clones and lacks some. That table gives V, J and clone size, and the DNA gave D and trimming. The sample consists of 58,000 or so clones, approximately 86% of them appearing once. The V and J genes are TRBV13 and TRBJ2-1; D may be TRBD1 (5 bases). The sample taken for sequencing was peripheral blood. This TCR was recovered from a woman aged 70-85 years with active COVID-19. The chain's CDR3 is CASVGRRRSNEQFF. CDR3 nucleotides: TGTGCCTCCGTGGGGCGGCGGAGATCCAATGAGCAGTTCTTC.